This is a list of T cell receptor beta chains from one sample in a study of blood T cell repertoires in COVID-19. Produced via immunoSEQ multiplex PCR; TCRdb's table is partial and in-frame only. The sample has about 100,000 clones, just over 90% seen once. The sequenced sample consisted of peripheral blood. The receptors stem from a man in his 60s with acute or convalescent COVID-19. Each CDR3 is given with its conserved first and last residue. The D gene is left open where the match is weak. Part of the rows lack a size; the others show once, few, many or a class for expanded clones.

d_gene	v_gene	j_gene	abundance	CDR3nt	CDR3aa
.	TRBV4-1	TRBJ2-7	.	TGCGCCAGCAGCCAAGATTGGGCTTGGGTGCCGGGGAACTACGAGCAGTACTTC	CASSQDWAWVPGNYEQYF
TRBD1	TRBV5-1	TRBJ2-6	.	TGCGCCAGCAGCTTGGGGGCACCGGGACAGGATTTCTCTGGGGCCAACGTCCTGACTTTC	CASSLGAPGQDFSGANVLTF
.	TRBV7-2	TRBJ1-5	.	TGTGCCAGCAGCGTTTCACAGAATAGCAATCAGCCCCAGCATTTT	CASSVSQNSNQPQHF
.	TRBV2	TRBJ1-2	once	TGTGCCAGCAGCCCTGGGGGGGGTGGCTACACCTTC	CASSPGGGGYTF
TRBD2	TRBV18	TRBJ2-1	.	TGTGCCAGCTCTCGCTTACCGGGGACTAGCGGGAGAGACAATGAGCAGTTCTTC	CASSRLPGTSGRDNEQFF
.	TRBV7-8	TRBJ2-2	.	TGTGCCAGCAGCATCCGACAGACCACCGGGGAGCTGTTTTTT	CASSIRQTTGELFF
.	TRBV30	TRBJ2-1	.	TGTGCCTGGATCGGCGGCAGCTCCTACAATGAGCAGTTCTTC	CAWIGGSSYNEQFF
TRBD1	TRBV27	TRBJ2-2	.	TGTGCCAGCTTGGACAGGGGGAAATTCGCGAACACCGGGGAGCTGTTTTTT	CASLDRGKFANTGELFF
.	TRBV24-1	TRBJ1-5	.	TGTGCCACCAGTCCGGGCAGGGTGGGCAATCAGCCCCAGCATTTT	CATSPGRVGNQPQHF
.	TRBV25-1	TRBJ1-2	.	TGTGCCAGCTCCCGAAGCCCGACAGAAGGGAATGGCTACACCTTC	CASSRSPTEGNGYTF
TRBD1	TRBV6-4	TRBJ1-1	once	TGTGCCAGCAGTGACTATAGAGGGGGCAAAGCTTTCTTT	CASSDYRGGKAFF
.	TRBV15	TRBJ1-2	.	TGTGCCACCAGCAGAGATCGGGGTCCCCATGGCTACACCTTC	CATSRDRGPHGYTF
.	TRBV3-1/TRBV3-2	TRBJ1-1	.	TGTGCCAGCAGCCAAGCGGGGGGACGAGTTGAAGCTTTCTTT	CASSQAGGRVEAFF
.	TRBV11-2	TRBJ2-7	few	TGTGCCAGCAGCTTAGAGGGGACTTCCATCCACGAGCAGTACTTC	CASSLEGTSIHEQYF
TRBD1	TRBV27	TRBJ1-3	.	TGTGCCAGTCGAGGACAGGGGGGAAACACCATATATTTT	CASRGQGGNTIYF
TRBD2	TRBV2	TRBJ2-3	.	TGTGCCAGCTGGTGGACTAGCTCAGATACGCAGTATTTT	CASWWTSSDTQYF
TRBD2	TRBV19	TRBJ2-5	.	TGTGCCAGTAGTATAGCTCCAGCGGGAGGTCAAGAGACCCAGTACTTC	CASSIAPAGGQETQYF
.	TRBV15	TRBJ2-1	.	TGTGCCACCAGCAGAGATCGCCTAGCAAGGGACAATGAGCAGTTCTTC	CATSRDRLARDNEQFF
.	TRBV28	TRBJ1-5	.	TGTGCCAGCAGTTTCTCAGGAGGTCGGAATCAGCCCCAGCATTTT	CASSFSGGRNQPQHF
TRBD1	TRBV5-4	TRBJ2-6	.	TGTGCCAGCAGCCCAGACAGGGGGCCTGGGGCCAACGTCCTGACTTTC	CASSPDRGPGANVLTF
.	TRBV27	TRBJ1-1	.	TGTGCCAGCAGTAGAGCGATGGGGGGAATAAACACTGAAGCTTTCTTT	CASSRAMGGINTEAFF
.	TRBV11-2	TRBJ1-2	.	TGTGCCAGCAGCTTCCCCCGAGGAGTAGCTAACTATGGCTACACCTTC	CASSFPRGVANYGYTF
.	TRBV3-1/TRBV3-2	TRBJ2-3	few	TGTGCCAGCAGCCAAGATGCAGGTGCAGATACGCAGTATTTT	CASSQDAGADTQYF
TRBD1	TRBV9	TRBJ1-3	few	TGTGCCAGCAGCTCGAGTGGGGGGACAGGGGTTGGAAACACCATATATTTT	CASSSSGGTGVGNTIYF
.	TRBV6-6	TRBJ2-5	once	TGTGCCAGCAGTTACTCATCGGGGGTTCAAGAGACCCAGTACTTC	CASSYSSGVQETQYF
.	TRBV4-2	TRBJ2-7	many	TGTGCCAGCAGCCAAGATCTTTCCAATCTCGGGGGCTCCTACGAGCAGTACTTC	CASSQDLSNLGGSYEQYF
TRBD2	TRBV28	TRBJ2-7	.	TGTGCCAGCAGCCCCCCCAGCGGGGACTCCTACGAGCAGTACTTC	CASSPPSGDSYEQYF
.	TRBV3-1/TRBV3-2	TRBJ2-2	.	TGTGCCAGCAGCCAAGCACGTGGTAGCTCGACCGGGGAGCTGTTTTTT	CASSQARGSSTGELFF
.	TRBV12-5	TRBJ1-5	.	TGTGCTAGTGGTTTGGTACATAATCAGCCCCAGCATTTT	CASGLVHNQPQHF
.	TRBV19	TRBJ1-1	.	TGTGCCAGTAGTAGACAGAGGAACACTGAAGCTTTCTTT	CASSRQRNTEAFF
.	TRBV28	TRBJ1-5	.	TGTGCCAGCAGACCCACAGGGTTGCGGAATCAGCCCCAGCATTTT	CASRPTGLRNQPQHF
.	TRBV30	TRBJ2-2	.	TGTGCCTGGAGGTCACAGCCCACCGGGGAGCTGTTTTTT	CAWRSQPTGELFF
TRBD1	TRBV15	TRBJ2-5	.	TGTGCCACCAGCAGGCGGGACAGGCCGACTCAAGAGACCCAGTACTTC	CATSRRDRPTQETQYF